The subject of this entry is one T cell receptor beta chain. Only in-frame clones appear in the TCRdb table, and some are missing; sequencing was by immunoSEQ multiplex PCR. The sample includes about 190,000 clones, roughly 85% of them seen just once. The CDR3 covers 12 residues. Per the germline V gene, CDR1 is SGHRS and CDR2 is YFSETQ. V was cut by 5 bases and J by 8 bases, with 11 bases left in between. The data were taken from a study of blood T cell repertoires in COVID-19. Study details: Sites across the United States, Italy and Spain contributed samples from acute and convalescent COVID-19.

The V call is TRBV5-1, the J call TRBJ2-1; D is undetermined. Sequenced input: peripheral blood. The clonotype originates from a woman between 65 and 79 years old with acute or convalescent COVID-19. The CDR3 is CASSHQRDEQFF. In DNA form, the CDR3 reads TGCGCCAGCAGTCACCAACGCGATGAGCAGTTCTTC.